What follows are 8 T cell receptor beta chains derived from one specimen sequenced in a study of T cells in localized non-small cell lung cancer. Profiled with immunoSEQ multiplex PCR; TCRdb holds only in-frame clones, not every one. The sample has 25,000 to 30,000 clones, roughly 80% seen once. Sequencing used peripheral blood, obtained before any cancer treatment. All receptors come from a woman aged 40 to 75 with stage I lung adenocarcinoma.

Here the CDR3 reads CASSPIGPGNTIYF. The CDR3 DNA sequence: TGTGCCAGCAGCCCCATTGGACCGGGAAACACCATATATTTT. The V call is TRBV13, the J call TRBJ1-3; no definite D call. Per germline, CDR1 PRHDT and CDR2 FYEKMQ (reference sequence). This CDR3 contains 14 residues. V lost 5 bases to trimming and J lost 4 bases, with 12 bases between them.

The rearrangement links TRBV11-2 to TRBJ1-1; D perhaps matches TRBD1 (5 bases). The CDR3 spans 15 residues. The germline V gene encodes CDR1 SGHAT and CDR2 FQNNGV. V dropped 4 bases and J dropped 6 bases, with 18 bases sitting between them. CDR3 nucleotide sequence: TGTGCCAGCAGCTCTCCACTGTCAGGGATCGCTGAAGCTTTCTTT. Its protein is CASSSPLSGIAEAFF. Drawing the rest from reference TRBV11-2 and TRBJ1-1, the complete variable domain is EAGVAQSPRYKIIEKRQSVAFWCNPISGHATLYWYQQILGQGPKLLIQFQNNGVVDDSQLPKDRFSAERLKGVDSTLKIQPAKLEDSAVYLCASSSPLSGIAEAFFGQGTRLTVV.

The J gene is TRBJ2-3, the V gene TRBV4-3; 7 positions match TRBD2. Germline trimming cut 5 bases from V and 2 bases from J; bases unmatched to any gene: 7. CDR3 length: 15 residues. Per germline, CDR1 LGHNA and CDR2 YSLEER. The CDR3 coding sequence is TGCGCCAGCAGCTTTACTAGCGACGACACAGATACGCAGTATTTT. This codes for CASSFTSDDTDTQYF.

This clone is categorized as medium-sized. The rearrangement links TRBV11-2 to TRBJ1-1; the D gene is possibly TRBD1 (5 bases). Germline V CDR1 and CDR2: SGHAT, FQNNGV. Deletions cut 8 bases from V and 4 bases from J, with 14 bases between. There are 13 residues in the CDR3. CDR3 protein: CASQGEGTTEAFF. The CDR3 bases are TGTGCCAGCCAAGGGGAGGGAACCACTGAAGCTTTCTTT.

The V gene is TRBV19, the J gene TRBJ1-1; possibly TRBD1 for D (6 bases). V was pared by 7 bases and J by 2 bases, with 23 bases between. This CDR3 contains 17 residues. CDR1 LNHDA and CDR2 SQIVND come from the germline V gene (reference sequence). The CDR3 reads CASIIFTDSKKNTEAFF. The CDR3 region has the DNA TGTGCCAGTATCATCTTCACGGACAGTAAGAAAAACACTGAAGCTTTCTTT.

This chain uses TRBV7-2 with TRBJ2-7; D perhaps matches TRBD2 (5 bases). This CDR3 is built from 14 residues. Deletions cut 3 bases from V and 5 bases from J, with 14 bases between. Germline V gene lookup returns CDR1 SGHTA and CDR2 FQGNSA. The CDR3 DNA sequence: TGTGCCAGCAGCTTGAGGGCAGCCCCCGACGAGCAGTACTTC. Its translation is CASSLRAAPDEQYF.

V is TRBV9 and J is TRBJ1-1; D is perhaps TRBD1 (5 bases). V was pared by 0 bases and J by 3 bases, with 9 bases between. Germline-derived CDR1 and CDR2 are SGDLS and YYNGEE. The CDR3 is made up of 14 amino acids. CDR3 amino acids: CASSVVGDHTEAFF. The CDR3, as DNA: TGTGCCAGCAGCGTAGTGGGGGACCACACTGAAGCTTTCTTT.

The chain has TRBV12-5 and TRBJ2-3, with D possibly matching TRBD2 (7 bases). The germline V gene has CDR1 LGHNT and CDR2 FRNRAP. CDR3 length equals 14 residues. CDR3 sequence (DNA): TGTGTCACGGGGGGCGGAGGGGCCACAGATACGCAGTATTTT. Its protein is CVTGGGGATDTQYF.